This TCR beta chain was identified during a study of PD-L1 blockade in urothelial cancer. On the study more broadly: About 90% of the roughly 29 patients were men whose urothelial cancer was bladder-origin. Blood gave a median about 150,000 T cells.

Sequencing was performed with immunoSEQ multiplex PCR; in TCRdb, only in-frame clones are kept and a portion is missing. The data show roughly 50,000 clones, approximately 80% seen once. The time point is: peripheral blood 6 weeks after treatment start. J gave up 1 base and V 5 bases, and 5 bases lay outside the gene matches. The CDR3 runs to 14 residues. Looked up from germline, CDR1 is SGHAT and CDR2 is FQNNGV. The sequence was obtained from a man aged 65-85 years with urothelial cancer. The chain combines TRBV11-2 with TRBJ2-7; 7 nucleotides agree with TRBD1. Sequencing used PBMCs, obtained around atezolizumab (anti-PD-L1) treatment. The CDR3, as DNA: TGTGCCAGCAGCCAAACAGGGGATTCCTACGAGCAGTACTTC. Residues: CASSQTGDSYEQYF.